The clone carrying this T cell receptor beta chain was seen only a few times. This entry belongs to a study of low-dose radiotherapy and immunotherapy resistance in tumors. Described time point: before trial treatment. Germline V lookup: CDR1 DFQATT, CDR2 SNEGSKA (reference sequence). V lost 3 bases to trimming and J lost 1 base, with 3 bases between them. There are 11 residues in the CDR3. Alpha- and beta-chain coverage of first-strand cDNA came from TRAV- and TRBV-specific primers. The TCRs were subjected to amplification over roughly 20 PCR cycles employing a constant-region primer in conjunction with a V-primer adapter. Via MiXCR, TCRdb re-called the reads, giving one row per CDR3 protein. This sample yields 60,000 to 90,000 distinct CDR3 sequences, of which around 32% are seen a single time; 8.5% to 14% belongs to the top ten.

The sequencing used PBMCs, collected before treatment. The receptor was derived from a female donor with ovarian cancer. The gene calls are TRBV20-1 and TRBJ2-5; D unclear. The CDR3 coding sequence is TGCAGTGCTAGCGGCCAAGAGACCCAGTACTTC. Translation: CSASGQETQYF.